Following are 6 T cell receptor beta chains from one sample sequenced in a study of T cell responses to AZD1222 COVID-19 vaccine. Clones were sequenced by immunoSEQ multiplex PCR, and TCRdb holds only the in-frame ones, with some missing. The sample holds around 100,000 clones, around nine tenths seen once. The sequences come from peripheral blood, collected 28 days after the second AZD1222 dose. The source of these receptors is an adult who received the AZD1222 COVID-19 vaccine.

V and J are TRBV7-9 and TRBJ2-2; 14 positions agree with TRBD2. Per the germline V gene, CDR1 is SEHNR and CDR2 is FQNEAQ (reference sequence). Trimming removed 3 bases from V and 2 bases from J; junction bases left unmatched: 2. There are 17 residues in the CDR3. Here the CDR3 reads CASSFGLAGGNTGELFF. CDR3 coding DNA: TGTGCCAGCAGCTTCGGACTAGCGGGAGGAAACACCGGGGAGCTGTTTTTT.

J is TRBJ2-7 and V is TRBV2; 7 bases fit TRBD1. This CDR3 has 13 residues. Germline CDR1 SNHLY, CDR2 FYNNEI. V shed 8 bases and J 2 bases; nucleotides not matched to a gene: 6. The CDR3 here is CASLRDSAYEQYF. CDR3 DNA: TGTGCCAGCCTCCGGGACAGCGCCTACGAGCAGTACTTC. Using reference TRBV2 and TRBJ2-7 for the parts outside the CDR3, the full variable domain is EPEVTQTPSHQVTQMGQEVILRCVPISNHLYFYWYRQILGQKVEFLVSFYNNEISEKSEIFDDQFSVERPDGSNFTLKIRSTKLEDSAMYFCASLRDSAYEQYFGPGTRLTVT.

This rearrangement joins TRBV7-3 to TRBJ2-7; tentatively, D is TRBD2 (5 bases). Deletions cut 4 bases from V and 4 bases from J, with 11 bases between. CDR3 length equals 13 residues. Germline V gene data show CDR1 as SGHTA and CDR2 as FQGTGA. CDR3 loop: CASSYGSGYEQYF. The CDR3 bases are TGTGCCAGCAGCTACGGGTCGGGGTACGAGCAGTACTTC.

This chain links TRBV5-1 with TRBJ2-1, with 11 positions matching TRBD2. The CDR3 totals 15 residues. Germline loops: CDR1 SGHRS, CDR2 YFSETQ. V lost 0 bases, J lost 5 bases, and 1 base stayed unmatched. The chain's CDR3 is CASSLGLAGHNEQFF. The DNA of the CDR3 is TGCGCCAGCAGCTTGGGACTAGCGGGGCACAATGAGCAGTTCTTC.

The chain links TRBV2 to TRBJ1-3; D gene unclear. CDR3 length: 14 amino acids. Trimming stripped 2 bases from V and 4 bases from J, with 9 bases between. Per the germline V gene, CDR1 is SNHLY and CDR2 is FYNNEI. The CDR3 DNA reads as TGTGCCAGCAGTGAACAAACTACGGGAAACACCATATATTTT. The encoded protein is CASSEQTTGNTIYF.

The chain links TRBV28 to TRBJ2-2; D remains ambiguous. The CDR3 consists of 11 residues. V was shortened by 6 bases and J by 7 bases, with 6 bases between the two germline ends. The germline V gene encodes CDR1 MDHEN and CDR2 SYDVKM. The CDR3 spells CASRTYGELFF. DNA of the CDR3: TGTGCCAGCAGGACGTACGGGGAGCTGTTTTTT. Full variable domain (rest looked up from reference TRBV28 and TRBJ2-2): DVKVTQSSRYLVKRTGEKVFLECVQDMDHENMFWYRQDPGLGLRLIYFSYDVKMKEKGDIPEGYSVSREKKERFSLILESASTNQTSMYLCASRTYGELFFGEGSRLTVL.